What follows are 23 T cell receptor beta chains derived from one specimen sequenced in a study of T cells in women clearing cervical HPV infection. Assay: immunoSEQ multiplex PCR; the TCRdb copy retains only in-frame clones and omits some. This sample's table reports tens of thousands of clones. The sample taken for sequencing was blood buffy coat. These receptors all stem from a woman aged 18 to 75 with a cervical HPV16 infection that either progressed to CIN3+ or cleared (not recorded which).

Comment on this clone: The read gets to within 3 residues of the CDR3 end, and the germline J gene fills in the rest. The V call is TRBV6-2 or TRBV6-3, the J call TRBJ2-1, with 9 bases aligning to TRBD2. The CDR3 is made up of 15 amino acids. Looked up from germline, CDR1 is MNHEY and CDR2 is SVGEGT. With 2 bases clipped from V and 7 bases from J, the junction kept 6 bases outside the gene matches. The CDR3 is CASSYAGGKNNEQFF. The sequenced CDR3 bases are TGTGCCAGCAGTTACGCGGGGGGGAAAAATAATGAG.

Remarks on this clone: The read terminates 3 residues ahead of where the CDR3 ends, so the germline J gene completes it. The chain joins TRBV6-1 to TRBJ1-4, with 9 bases lining up with TRBD1. V lost 1 base to trimming and J lost 7 bases; unmatched junction nucleotides: 4. CDR1 MNHNS and CDR2 SASEGT come from the germline V gene. The CDR3 sequence is 15 residues long. The CDR3 loop reads CASSEVTGGSEKLFF. The part of the CDR3 DNA that was read is TGTGCCAGCAGTGAAGTGACAGGGGGTAGTGAAAAA.

To note about this clone: The CDR3 end is not reached by the read, which stops 3 residues before it; the germline J gene fills it in. The J gene is TRBJ1-5, the V gene TRBV20-1; D perhaps matches TRBD1 (6 bases). CDR3 size: 12 residues. CDR1 DFQATT and CDR2 SNEGSKA come from the germline V gene (reference sequence). The V and J ends lost 8 bases and 5 bases respectively, with 13 bases between them. The CDR3 bases that were read are TGCAGTCTTCAACAGGGAGATCAGCCC. It is translated as CSLQQGDQP. The whole CDR3 is CSLQQGDQPQHF.

Comments on this clone: The CDR3 end falls 3 residues outside the read, so it is completed with the germline J gene. This rearrangement joins TRBV10-3 to TRBJ1-2; D perhaps matches TRBD1 (5 bases). The CDR3 covers 14 residues. Germline CDR1 and CDR2: ENHRY and SYGVKD. Deletions cut 10 bases from V and 4 bases from J, with 19 bases between. CDR3 in amino acids: CARPFRQSSYGYTF. The CDR3 DNA, read in part, is TGTGCCAGACCATTTAGACAGTCTTCCTATGGC.

Worth noting for this clone: Read sequence stops 3 residues before the CDR3 end, and the germline J gene provides the missing end. V usage is TRBV12-3 or TRBV12-4 and J usage is TRBJ1-4, with TRBD1 matching 8 bases. The V gene end was trimmed by 3 bases and the J gene end by 6 bases; junction bases not matched to a gene: 9. The CDR3 is 16 residues long. This CDR3 reads CASSFGGGQGYEKLFF. The sequenced CDR3 bases are TGTGCCAGCAGTTTCGGAGGAGGACAGGGATATGAAAAA.

About this clone itself: The CDR3 extends 3 residues past the end of the read, so its final part is completed from the germline J gene. The rearrangement uses TRBV7-2 and TRBJ1-2, with D unresolved. With 4 bases removed from V and 5 bases from J, the gap between germline ends came to 14 bases. The CDR3 consists of 14 residues. CDR1 is SGHTA and CDR2 is FQGNSA in the germline V gene. Partial CDR3 DNA: TGTGCCAGCAGCTCTCTACTACCCCCGTATGGC. Translation gives CASSSLLPPYG. The entire CDR3 sequence reads CASSSLLPPYGYTF.

As concerns this clone: The CDR3 end falls 3 residues outside the read, so it is completed with the germline J gene. The V and J genes are TRBV13 and TRBJ2-3; D is unclear. Trimming took off 2 bases at V and 2 bases at J, with 8 bases between the two ends. The germline V gene has CDR1 PRHDT and CDR2 FYEKMQ (reference sequence). This CDR3 has 14 amino acids. The CDR3 bases that were read are TGTGCCAGCAGCTTACTAGTTATCACAGATACG. Protein product: CASSLLVITDT. From start to end, the CDR3 is CASSLLVITDTQYF. Together with reference TRBV13 and TRBJ2-3, the CDR3 gives the full variable domain: AAGVIQSPRHLIKEKRETATLKCYPIPRHDTVYWYQQGPGQDPQFLISFYEKMQSDKGSIPDRFSAQQFSDYHSELNMSSLELGDSALYFCASSLLVITDTQYFGPGTRLTVL.

On this clone itself: The missing CDR3 end, 3 residues past where the read stops, is filled in from the germline J gene. The chain joins TRBV20-1 to TRBJ2-3; 9 positions match TRBD2. The trim removed 5 bases at V and 1 base at J, leaving 4 bases unmatched. This CDR3 has 14 amino acids. Germline values: CDR1 DFQATT, CDR2 SNEGSKA (reference sequence). CDR3 amino acids: CSAHSGGRTDTQYF. The sequenced CDR3 bases are TGCAGTGCTCATAGCGGGGGCCGCACAGATACG.

A remark on this clone: The read terminates 3 residues ahead of where the CDR3 ends, so the germline J gene completes it. The chain recombines TRBV6-2 or TRBV6-3 with TRBJ1-4; D uncertain. CDR1 is MNHEY, CDR2 SVGEGT, per germline. The CDR3 is 15 residues long. The V gene lost 3 bases and the J gene lost 6 bases, with 14 bases spanning the gap. The CDR3 loop reads CASSYSGLSDEKLFF. The sequenced CDR3 bases are TGTGCCAGCAGTTATAGCGGGCTATCCGATGAAAAA.

In the case of this clone: The read stops 3 residues short of the end of the CDR3; the missing end is completed from the germline J gene. The genes are TRBV7-9 and TRBJ2-3; TRBD2 might be the D (5 bases). CDR3 length: 15 residues. The germline gives CDR1 SEHNR, CDR2 FQNEAQ (reference sequence). Trimming left V 3 bases short and J 0 bases short, with 10 bases between. CDR3 residues: CASSFGLSSTDTQYF. CDR3 DNA, as far as it was read: TGTGCCAGCAGCTTTGGACTTTCAAGCACAGATACG.

A remark on this clone: The read terminates 3 residues ahead of where the CDR3 ends, so the germline J gene completes it. The chain has TRBV10-3 and TRBJ1-6, with 7 bases that match TRBD1. CDR3 size: 13 residues. Germline CDR1 reads ENHRY; CDR2 reads SYGVKD. The CDR3 is CAISETGAEALHF. The sequenced CDR3 bases are TGTGCCATCAGTGAGACAGGGGCGGAGGCC.

Notes on this clone: The read falls 3 residues short of the CDR3 end, and the missing part is taken from the germline J gene. The rearrangement links TRBV30 to TRBJ1-5; D gene unclear. Germline assignment: CDR1 GTSNPN and CDR2 SVGIG (reference sequence). CDR3 size: 13 residues. V shed 4 bases and J shed 1 base, with 8 bases lying between them. CDR3 in amino acids: CAWKGGSNQPQHF. CDR3 DNA (partial): TGTGCCTGGAAAGGTGGCAGCAATCAGCCC.

Concerning this clone itself: Read sequence stops 3 residues before the CDR3 end, and the germline J gene provides the missing end. The chain employs TRBV2 and TRBJ1-4; TRBD1 is a possible D gene (5 bases). Germline V gives CDR1 SNHLY, CDR2 FYNNEI. V was pared by 4 bases and J by 8 bases, with 14 bases between. The CDR3 contains 14 residues. The DNA read from the CDR3 is TGTGCCAGCAGTGTTAACAGGATGGGCGAAAAA. Amino acid sequence: CASSVNRMGEK. The full CDR3 is CASSVNRMGEKLFF.

In regard to this clone: The read stops 3 residues short of the end of the CDR3; the missing end is completed from the germline J gene. The V and J genes are TRBV11-2 and TRBJ2-1; 11 positions agree with TRBD1. CDR3 length: 14 amino acids. J gave up 7 bases and V 5 bases, and 4 bases lay outside the gene matches. Germline assignment: CDR1 SGHAT and CDR2 FQNNGV. Partial CDR3 DNA: TGTGCCAGCAGCGAGGACAGGGGGCGGAATGAG. Translation: CASSEDRGRNE. From start to end, the CDR3 is CASSEDRGRNEQFF.

As to this clone: The CDR3 end falls 3 residues outside the read, so it is completed with the germline J gene. This chain connects TRBV10-2 to TRBJ1-2; no clear D. The CDR3 contains 11 residues. Looked up from germline, CDR1 is WSHSY and CDR2 is SAAADI. The CDR3 sequence is CASSEGLGYTF. The part of the CDR3 DNA that was read is TGCGCCAGCAGTGAAGGTTTAGGC.

With respect to this clone: From the germline J gene comes the end of the CDR3, since the read stops 3 residues before it. V usage is TRBV20-1 and J usage is TRBJ2-2; TRBD1 matches at 8 bases. Germline lookup yields CDR1 DFQATT and CDR2 SNEGSKA (reference sequence). V trimming: 6 bases; J trimming: 6 bases; junction bases outside the gene matches: 12. The CDR3 has 15 residues. The CDR3 bases that were read are TGCAGTGCCGAATCGGGCAGGGGGCCGTCCGGGGAG. This gives the protein CSAESGRGPSGE. The CDR3 reads in full as CSAESGRGPSGELFF.

With respect to this clone: The CDR3 end lies 3 residues beyond the end of the read and is filled in from the germline J gene. J is TRBJ2-4 and V is TRBV20-1, with a possible D match to TRBD1 (5 bases). This CDR3 contains 15 residues. The germline CDR1 and CDR2 sequences are DFQATT and SNEGSKA (reference sequence). V lost 0 bases, J lost 7 bases, and 16 bases lay in between. The CDR3 sequence: CSARESGQEVNIQYF. Partial CDR3 DNA: TGCAGTGCTAGAGAATCAGGACAAGAAGTCAACATT.

About this clone itself: The CDR3 is cut off 3 residues early in the read; its end comes from the germline J gene. The rearrangement links TRBV19 to TRBJ2-7; 8 bases fit TRBD1. V was clipped by 7 bases and J by 5 bases; unmatched bases: 10. The CDR3 length is 14 residues. CDR1 is LNHDA and CDR2 is SQIVND in the germline V gene (reference sequence). The part of the CDR3 DNA that was read is TGTGCCAGTAACTCCCGGGACAGGATGCACGAG. Its protein is CASNSRDRMHE. The whole CDR3 protein reads CASNSRDRMHEQYF.

Comment on this clone: The read falls 3 residues short of the CDR3 end, and the missing part is taken from the germline J gene. The chain uses TRBV5-6 and TRBJ2-7, with 10 bases lining up with TRBD2. The CDR3 runs to 15 residues. Unmatched junction bases numbered 6, after V lost 3 bases and J lost 3 bases. CDR1 and CDR2 (germline): SGHDT, YYEEEE. The sequenced CDR3 bases are TGTGCCAGCAGCTCCGTATTAGCGGGGGGCTACGAG. Its protein is CASSSVLAGGYE. The complete CDR3 protein is CASSSVLAGGYEQYF.

Notes on this clone: Coverage ceases 3 residues before the CDR3 finishes, and the germline J gene fills in the end. The rearrangement uses TRBV5-1 and TRBJ2-3; 14 bases map to TRBD2. This CDR3 region has 17 residues. Losses at the gene ends were 4 bases for V and 3 bases for J; bases not matched to a gene: 7. Looked up from germline, CDR1 is SGHRS and CDR2 is YFSETQ. This CDR3 is CASSAHGTSGGTDTQYF. The sequenced part of the CDR3 DNA is TGCGCCAGCAGCGCCCACGGGACTAGCGGGGGAACAGATACG.

As concerns this clone: The read ends 3 residues early relative to the CDR3; the germline J gene fills the gap. The V and J genes are TRBV7-3 and TRBJ2-3, with 7 positions matching TRBD1. Germline V gene data show CDR1 as SGHTA and CDR2 as FQGTGA. J lost 1 base, V lost 5 bases, and 9 bases had no gene match. The CDR3 has 16 amino acids. CDR3 in amino acids: CASSPQQGFGTDTQYF. CDR3 bases read: TGTGCCAGCAGCCCGCAACAGGGGTTTGGCACAGATACG. The full variable domain, with the rest looked up from reference TRBV7-3 and TRBJ2-3, is GAGVSQTPSNKVTEKGKYVELRCDPISGHTALYWYRQSLGQGPEFLIYFQGTGAADDSGLPNDRFFAVRPEGSVSTLKIQRTERGDSAVYLCASSPQQGFGTDTQYFGPGTRLTVL.

The sequenced CDR3 bases are TGTGCCAGTAGTATCACAGGGAACACTGAA. Translation gives CASSITGNTE. The whole CDR3 is CASSITGNTEAFF. The chain carries TRBV19 and TRBJ1-1; possibly TRBD1 for D (5 bases). The missing CDR3 end, 3 residues past where the read stops, is filled in from the germline J gene. CDR1 is LNHDA and CDR2 is SQIVND in the germline V gene (reference sequence). The CDR3 covers 13 residues. V was pared by 3 bases and J by 1 base, with 6 bases between.

With regard to this clone: The read stops 3 residues short of the end of the CDR3; the missing end is completed from the germline J gene. The chain employs TRBV12-3 or TRBV12-4 and TRBJ1-1, with 11 bases aligning to TRBD1. The CDR3 is 17 amino acids. V shed 6 bases, J shed 4 bases, and the junction held 13 bases outside the gene matches. The CDR3 DNA, read in part, is TGTGCCAGCAGCCAACCCGGACAGGGGGCGACAATCACTGAA. Translating it yields CASSQPGQGATITE. The whole CDR3 reads CASSQPGQGATITEAFF.